The 32 T cell receptor beta chains reported below all come from one sample, sequenced in a study of T cells after yellow fever vaccination. TCRdb independently ran MiXCR on the 5' RACE reads; one entry per CDR3 protein. The sample lists more than 95,000 distinct CDR3 sequences, more than 5.5% occurring once. The material sequenced was CD4+ T cells sorted from PBMCs, taken around 45 days after the first yellow fever vaccination. The source of these receptors is a man between 18 and 29 years old who received the YFV17D yellow fever vaccine.

A remark on this clonotype: This could be a read error, since a much larger clone is one nucleotide away. The V gene is TRBV6-5, the J gene TRBJ1-1; 7 nucleotides agree with TRBD1. The CDR3 contains 14 residues. The germline V gene has CDR1 MNHEY and CDR2 SVGAGI. Unmatched junction bases numbered 9, after V lost 8 bases and J lost 3 bases. The CDR3 protein is CASGWSGGDTEAFF. The CDR3 region has the DNA TGTGCCAGCGGTTGGTCAGGGGGAGACACTGAAGCTTTCTTT.

The chain employs TRBV3-1 and TRBJ1-5; D unclear. Trimming removed 1 base from V and 6 bases from J, with 10 bases in between. Germline V CDR1 and CDR2: LGHDT, YNNKEL (reference sequence). This CDR3 has 14 residues. The CDR3 sequence: CASSQGPAGQPQHF. The CDR3 DNA reads as TGTGCCAGCAGCCAAGGGCCGGCCGGTCAGCCCCAGCATTTT.

This clonotype was recorded a few times. The chain employs TRBV19 and TRBJ2-1, with D possibly matching TRBD2 (5 bases). V shed 0 bases and J shed 3 bases, with 12 bases lying between them. This CDR3 region has 16 residues. Germline V gives CDR1 LNHDA, CDR2 SQIVND (reference sequence). CDR3 amino acids: CASSIDLGLDYNEQFF. CDR3 coding DNA: TGTGCCAGTAGTATAGATCTCGGACTGGACTACAATGAGCAGTTCTTC.

This clonotype came up many times. V usage is TRBV2 and J usage is TRBJ1-5; D not resolved. The CDR3 extends over 13 amino acids. V lost 7 bases and J 6 bases, leaving 13 bases between the germline ends. Germline assignment: CDR1 SNHLY and CDR2 FYNNEI. This CDR3 reads CASMTTFFQPQHF. In nucleotides, the CDR3 is TGTGCCAGCATGACCACGTTTTTTCAGCCCCAGCATTTT. The entire variable domain, with the rest obtained from reference TRBV2 and TRBJ1-5, is as follows: EPEVTQTPSHQVTQMGQEVILRCVPISNHLYFYWYRQILGQKVEFLVSFYNNEISEKSEIFDDQFSVERPDGSNFTLKIRSTKLEDSAMYFCASMTTFFQPQHFGDGTRLSIL.

This clonotype appeared many times. The chain is built from TRBV6-1 and TRBJ1-3, with a tentative D call TRBD1 (5 bases). This CDR3 comprises 16 residues. CDR1 and CDR2 (germline): MNHNS, SASEGT. Trimming cost V 0 bases and J 2 bases, with 11 bases left between them. The CDR3 is CASSEARGLAGNTIYF. CDR3 DNA: TGTGCCAGCAGTGAAGCGAGGGGATTAGCTGGAAACACCATATATTTT.

This clonotype was counted ten times or more. The V call is TRBV7-2, the J call TRBJ1-5; no clear D. The CDR3 totals 12 residues. Germline V gene data show CDR1 as SGHTA and CDR2 as FQGNSA. Trimming shortened V by 6 bases and J by 4 bases, and 7 bases separated the two germline ends. The CDR3 spells CASSSNNQPQHF. The CDR3 DNA sequence: TGTGCCAGCAGTTCTAATAATCAGCCCCAGCATTTT.

This clonotype has ten or more counts. The V and J genes are TRBV5-1 and TRBJ2-3; D gene ambiguous. V shed 0 bases and J shed 6 bases, with 11 bases lying between them. Germline V gives CDR1 SGHRS, CDR2 YFSETQ. The CDR3 runs 14 residues. CDR3 amino acids: CASSLDSPPDTQYF. CDR3 bases: TGCGCCAGCAGCTTGGATTCCCCTCCGGATACGCAGTATTTT.

Concerning this clonotype: A much larger clone lies a single base off, so this may be a read error. The chain is built from TRBV6-5 and TRBJ1-2; the D is unclear. The germline CDR1 and CDR2 sequences are MNHEY and SVGAGI. Trimming pared 2 bases from V and 7 bases from J, leaving 8 bases between. This CDR3 comprises 12 residues. The CDR3 loop reads CASSYDSFGYTF. The CDR3 DNA is TGTGCCAGCAGTTACGACTCCTTTGGCTACACCTTC.

This clonotype was picked up many times. V and J are TRBV7-7 and TRBJ2-1, with TRBD2 matching over 13 bases. This CDR3 comprises 16 residues. Germline V lookup: CDR1 SSHAT, CDR2 FNYEAQ (reference sequence). The V segment lost 5 bases and the J segment 7 bases; nucleotides outside the gene matches: 8. DNA for the CDR3: TGTGCCAGCAGCGCGGTACTAGCGGGGGGGCCGAATGAGCAGTTCTTC. Translation gives CASSAVLAGGPNEQFF.

This clonotype was recorded at least ten times. V gene TRBV6-5 combines with J gene TRBJ2-3, with 8 bases that match TRBD2. Germline loops: CDR1 MNHEY, CDR2 SVGAGI. Trimming at V came to 2 bases and at J to 1 base, leaving 5 bases not matched to a gene. This CDR3 region has 16 residues. As DNA, the CDR3 is TGTGCCAGCAGTTACCAGGCGGGGGGAGGCACAGATACGCAGTATTTT. Translating gives CASSYQAGGGTDTQYF.

There are many counts of this clonotype. This sequence joins TRBV5-1 and TRBJ2-3; maybe TRBD1 (5 bases). Germline V gene data show CDR1 as SGHRS and CDR2 as YFSETQ. The CDR3 spans 16 residues. V was trimmed by 0 bases and J by 9 bases, leaving 20 bases between them. The CDR3 region has the DNA TGCGCCAGCAGCTTGGGGTCCTGGGGCGGCACAGCGACGCAGTATTTT. The encoded protein is CASSLGSWGGTATQYF.

This clonotype was observed many times. The rearrangement uses TRBV9 and TRBJ1-6; the D gene is possibly TRBD1 (6 bases). CDR3 length: 17 residues. The germline gives CDR1 SGDLS, CDR2 YYNGEE. Trimming removed 3 bases at V and 0 bases at J, with 13 bases between. CDR3 loop: CASSENREGSYNSPLHF. The CDR3 DNA follows: TGTGCCAGCAGCGAAAACAGGGAGGGCTCCTATAATTCACCCCTCCACTTT.

This clonotype was counted at least ten times. The V and J genes are TRBV10-3 and TRBJ2-1; tentative D call: TRBD1 (7 bases). This CDR3 region has 14 residues. Germline values: CDR1 ENHRY, CDR2 SYGVKD. Trimming removed 8 bases at V and 6 bases at J, with 17 bases between. This CDR3 reads CAIGGSDRLNEQFF. The CDR3 DNA sequence: TGTGCCATCGGGGGGTCGGACAGGCTCAATGAGCAGTTCTTC.

This clonotype was observed at least ten times. The J gene is TRBJ1-5, the V gene TRBV11-2; D gene uncertain. This CDR3 is 14 amino acids long. The V gene lost 3 bases and the J gene lost 4 bases, with 10 bases spanning the gap. Looked up from germline, CDR1 is SGHAT and CDR2 is FQNNGV. CDR3 region: CASSFSWDNQPQHF. As DNA, the CDR3 is TGTGCCAGCAGCTTTAGCTGGGATAATCAGCCCCAGCATTTT.

Turning to this clonotype: Just one base apart from a much larger clone, this may be a read error. A read error is likely, as this CDR3 ends without the conserved phenylalanine or tryptophan. J is TRBJ2-5 and V is TRBV5-1; D unclear. CDR3 length: 13 residues. CDR1 and CDR2 (germline): SGHRS, YFSETQ. V gave up 7 bases and J gave up 2 bases, with 12 bases separating them. The CDR3 DNA follows: TGCGCCAGCCGAATTGGTGTACAAGAGACCCAGTACTTA. This codes for CASRIGVQETQYL.

At least ten counts were recorded for this clonotype. The genes are TRBV14 and TRBJ1-2; D gene ambiguous. Germline assignment: CDR1 SGHDN and CDR2 FVKESK. Trimming took 6 bases from V and 1 from J, leaving 9 bases between them. The CDR3 is 13 residues long. CDR3 DNA: TGTGCCAGCAGTGTGGGCCTTAACTATGGCTACACCTTC. Its protein product is CASSVGLNYGYTF.

The chain employs TRBV6-1 and TRBJ2-7, with D uncertain. This CDR3 comprises 15 residues. V was shortened by 4 bases and J by 5 bases, with 18 bases between the two germline ends. Per the germline V gene, CDR1 is MNHNS and CDR2 is SASEGT. The CDR3 region has the DNA TGTGCCAGCAGTGTATTCTCCCGGGCCCAGGACGAGCAGTACGTC. Protein product: CASSVFSRAQDEQYV.

This clonotype has a count of ten or more. The gene calls are TRBV20-1 and TRBJ2-2; perhaps TRBD2 as D (6 bases). V lost 3 bases and J lost 2, with 10 bases in between. Per the germline V gene, CDR1 is DFQATT and CDR2 is SNEGSKA (reference sequence). The CDR3 covers 14 residues. CDR3 sequence: CSARQLANTGELFF. The CDR3 bases are TGCAGTGCTAGGCAACTAGCAAACACCGGGGAGCTGTTTTTT.

Points on this clonotype: Being one base from a much bigger clone, this may be a read error. The gene calls are TRBV20-1 and TRBJ1-4; D unclear. Germline lookup yields CDR1 DFQATT and CDR2 SNEGSKA (reference sequence). CDR3 length: 15 amino acids. The CDR3 DNA follows: TGCAGTGCTAGAGATCCGACTAAGTCTAATGAAAGACTGTTTTTT. Translated: CSARDPTKSNERLFF.

Only a few counts were recorded for this clonotype. The V and J genes are TRBV5-1 and TRBJ2-5; D is possibly TRBD1 (5 bases). Trimming shortened V by 4 bases and J by 2 bases, and 18 bases separated the two germline ends. The CDR3 is 16 residues long. Looked up from germline, CDR1 is SGHRS and CDR2 is YFSETQ. DNA of the CDR3: TGCGCCAGCAGCGTGGATCCCAGGGTCGGGCAAGAGACCCAGTACTTC. It yields the protein CASSVDPRVGQETQYF. Filled out from reference TRBV5-1 and TRBJ2-5, the complete variable domain reads KAGVTQTPRYLIKTRGQQVTLSCSPISGHRSVSWYQQTPGQGLQFLFEYFSETQRNKGNFPGRFSGRQFSNSRSEMNVSTLELGDSALYLCASSVDPRVGQETQYFGPGTRLLVL.

There are many counts of this clonotype. The J gene is TRBJ2-5, the V gene TRBV20-1; D possibly uses TRBD1 or TRBD2 (6 bases each). The CDR3 is 14 amino acids. From germline, CDR1 is DFQATT and CDR2 SNEGSKA (reference sequence). V was pared by 4 bases and J by 5 bases, with 17 bases between. Here the CDR3 DNA reads TGCAGTGCTAACCGGGGGCTACGCCAGGAGACCCAGTACTTC. It encodes CSANRGLRQETQYF.

This clonotype was detected ten times or more. The V and J genes are TRBV5-1 and TRBJ2-1; possibly TRBD2 for D (5 bases). Trimming took off 1 base at V and 12 bases at J, with 8 bases between the two ends. The CDR3 is 11 amino acids. From germline, CDR1 is SGHRS and CDR2 YFSETQ. CDR3 DNA sequence: TGCGCCAGCAGCTTGTCCGGGGTGCAGTTCTTC. Its translation: CASSLSGVQFF.

With regard to this clonotype: Being one base from a much bigger clone, this may be a read error. The chain is built from TRBV12-3 or TRBV12-4 and TRBJ1-5, with 9 bases identical to TRBD1. This CDR3 contains 15 residues. V dropped 1 base and J dropped 4; count of bases not matched to a gene: 2. CDR3 residues: CASSLGQGGNQPQHF. The CDR3 nucleotides are TGTGCCAGCAGTTTAGGACAGGGGGGTAATCAGCCCCAGCATTTT.

In its sample, this clonotype was seen many times. The V gene is TRBV5-5, the J gene TRBJ2-4, with D possibly being TRBD2 (5 bases). This CDR3 is 13 amino acids long. Deletions cut 1 base from V and 7 bases from J, with 9 bases between. Germline assignment: CDR1 SGHKS and CDR2 YYEKEE (reference sequence). The CDR3 sequence is CASSLNTGNIQYF. The CDR3 DNA sequence: TGTGCCAGCAGCTTGAACACGGGGAACATTCAGTACTTC.

This clonotype appeared many times. The chain combines TRBV6-5 with TRBJ2-7; TRBD1 agrees at 8 bases. Germline V lookup: CDR1 MNHEY, CDR2 SVGAGI. The CDR3 is made up of 13 amino acids. J lost 2 bases, V lost 7 bases, and 4 bases had no gene match. The DNA for the CDR3 is TGTGCCAGCACCGGGACAGGAGCCTACGAGCAGTACTTC. Protein sequence: CASTGTGAYEQYF.

This clonotype appeared many times. The chain recombines TRBV4-3 with TRBJ2-1; D is unresolved. The V gene lost 3 bases and the J gene lost 5 bases, with 2 bases spanning the gap. The CDR3 has 11 residues. Germline CDR1 LGHNA, CDR2 YSLEER. CDR3 sequence reads: CASSHHNEQFF. Here the CDR3 DNA reads TGCGCCAGCAGCCACCACAATGAGCAGTTCTTC.

This clonotype was seen at least ten times. The V call is TRBV6-2 or TRBV6-3, the J call TRBJ1-1, with D possibly being TRBD1 (5 bases). The CDR3 runs to 13 residues. Germline CDR1 and CDR2: MNHEY and SVGEGT. V shed 5 bases and J shed 5 bases, with 12 bases lying between them. CDR3 loop: CASSQGVRTEAFF. The DNA for the CDR3 is TGTGCCAGCAGTCAGGGTGTAAGGACTGAAGCTTTCTTT.

The table lists this clonotype with many counts. The chain is built from TRBV5-1 and TRBJ2-7; the match to TRBD1 covers 7 bases. J lost 0 bases, V lost 4 bases, and 7 bases had no gene match. The germline V gene has CDR1 SGHRS and CDR2 YFSETQ. This CDR3 is 15 amino acids long. Written as DNA, the CDR3 is TGCGCCAGCAGCCGGGACAGCATCCTCTCCTACGAGCAGTACTTC. Its protein product is CASSRDSILSYEQYF.

This clonotype was detected ten times or more. The rearrangement joins TRBV7-2 to TRBJ2-1; no clear D gene. This CDR3 comprises 17 residues. The ends were cut back, 3 bases at V and 0 bases at J, with 15 bases in the middle. Germline V gene sequence: CDR1 SGHTA, CDR2 FQGNSA. The CDR3 spells CASSFYRASSSYNEQFF. The CDR3 DNA follows: TGTGCCAGCAGCTTTTACCGGGCCTCAAGCTCCTACAATGAGCAGTTCTTC.

There are a few counts of this clonotype. The V gene is TRBV10-1, the J gene TRBJ2-5; D tentatively reads TRBD1 or TRBD2 (6 bases each). The germline CDR1 and CDR2 sequences are WNHNN and SYGVQD (reference sequence). Trimming removed 1 base at V and 5 bases at J, with 11 bases between. The CDR3 totals 14 residues. CDR3 amino acids: CASSEYREVETQYF. CDR3 nucleotides: TGCGCCAGCAGTGAGTACAGGGAGGTGGAGACCCAGTACTTC.

This clonotype was observed many times. Here the CDR3 reads CASRGSGYEQYF. The CDR3, as DNA: TGTGCCAGCAGGGGGAGCGGCTACGAGCAGTACTTC. V gene TRBV2 combines with J gene TRBJ2-7, with D perhaps TRBD2 (5 bases). The CDR3 spans 12 residues. Germline loops: CDR1 SNHLY, CDR2 FYNNEI. V was pared by 6 bases and J by 3 bases, with 9 bases between. Looking up the rest from reference TRBV2 and TRBJ2-7 gives the full variable domain: EPEVTQTPSHQVTQMGQEVILRCVPISNHLYFYWYRQILGQKVEFLVSFYNNEISEKSEIFDDQFSVERPDGSNFTLKIRSTKLEDSAMYFCASRGSGYEQYFGPGTRLTVT.

The table lists this clonotype with many counts. The genes are TRBV12-3 or TRBV12-4 and TRBJ2-1; either TRBD1 or TRBD2 may supply D (5 bases each). The CDR3 is made up of 14 amino acids. Trimming removed 5 bases at V and 7 bases at J, with 15 bases between. The CDR3 DNA is TGTGCCAGCAGTCCCCACGGTGAGGGGAATGAGCAGTTCTTC. As protein: CASSPHGEGNEQFF.